The TCR beta chain under discussion was sequenced for a study of OX40 agonist ivuxolimab in advanced cancers. Study conclusions and caveats: Low normalized T-cell clonal expansion was also seen in some nonresponders.

Notes on this clone: Its antigen is undetermined.

CDR1 is MNHNY and CDR2 is SVGAGI in the germline V gene (reference sequence). Trimming took 6 bases from V and 0 from J; bases not matched to a gene: 2. The CDR3 runs to 14 residues. The protocol was immunoSEQ multiplex PCR, while the TCRdb copy is restricted to in-frame clones and leaves out a portion. The table shows roughly 75,000 clones, with about 82% occurring only once. The chain joins TRBV6-6 to TRBJ1-3, with TRBD1 identical over 7 bases. The clonotype originates from an adult with an advanced solid tumor such as melanoma, head and neck, liver or kidney cancer. This specimen was CD4+ or CD8+ T cells sorted from blood, taken in a trial of the OX40 agonist ivuxolimab. CDR3 region: CASRGQFSGNTIYF. The CDR3 nucleotides are TGTGCCAGCAGGGGACAGTTCTCTGGAAACACCATATATTTT.